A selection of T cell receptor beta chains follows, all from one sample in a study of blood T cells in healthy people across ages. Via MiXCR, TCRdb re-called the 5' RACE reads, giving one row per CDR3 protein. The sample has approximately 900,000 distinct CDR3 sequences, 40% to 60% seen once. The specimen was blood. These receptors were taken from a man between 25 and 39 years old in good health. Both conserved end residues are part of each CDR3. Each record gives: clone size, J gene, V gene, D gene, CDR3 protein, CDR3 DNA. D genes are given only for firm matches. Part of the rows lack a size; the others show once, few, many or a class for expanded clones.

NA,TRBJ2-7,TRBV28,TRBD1,CASSPDGGTGASYEQYF,TGTGCCAGCAGTCCGGATGGGGGGACAGGGGCTTCCTACGAGCAGTACTTC
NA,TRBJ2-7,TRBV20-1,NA,CSASRGADEQYF,TGCAGTGCTAGTCGGGGGGCGGACGAGCAGTACTTC
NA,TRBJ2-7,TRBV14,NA,CASSQTAGNTYEQYF,TGTGCCAGCAGCCAGACGGCGGGGAATACCTACGAGCAGTACTTC
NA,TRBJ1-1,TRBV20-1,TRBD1,CSARGGSTYYTEAFF,TGCAGTGCCCGAGGGGGCAGCACGTATTACACTGAAGCTTTCTTT
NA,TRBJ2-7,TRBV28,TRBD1,CASSLGSTGGEQYF,TGTGCCAGCAGTCTAGGGTCCACAGGGGGCGAGCAGTACTTC
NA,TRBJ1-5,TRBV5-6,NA,CASSVGLMENNQPQHF,TGTGCCAGCAGCGTGGGACTCATGGAGAATAATCAGCCCCAGCATTTT
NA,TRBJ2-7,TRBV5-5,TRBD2,CASSGGGVDEQYF,TGTGCCAGCAGCGGCGGGGGGGTCGACGAGCAGTACTTC
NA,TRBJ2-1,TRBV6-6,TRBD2,CASRSPGLAGNEQFF,TGTGCCAGCAGATCCCCGGGACTAGCGGGCAATGAGCAGTTCTTC
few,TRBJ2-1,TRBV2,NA,CASNEVKRINEQFF,TGTGCCAGCAACGAGGTAAAGAGAATCAATGAGCAGTTCTTC
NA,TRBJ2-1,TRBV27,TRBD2,CASRRSGACSYNEQFF,TGTGCCAGCAGGCGTAGCGGGGCGTGCTCCTACAATGAGCAGTTCTTC
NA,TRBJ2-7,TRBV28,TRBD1,CASISGQAYEQYF,TGTGCCAGCATCTCGGGACAGGCCTACGAGCAGTACTTC
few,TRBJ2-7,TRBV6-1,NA,CASSLIRGVGLYEQYF,TGTGCCAGCAGTTTAATTAGGGGGGTGGGACTTTACGAGCAGTACTTC
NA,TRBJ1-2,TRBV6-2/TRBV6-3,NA,CASSNSGTAYGYTF,TGTGCCAGCAGTAATTCCGGGACGGCCTATGGCTACACCTTC
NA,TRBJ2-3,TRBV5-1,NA,CASSLMAGTDTQYF,TGCGCCAGCAGCTTGATGGCAGGGACTGATACGCAGTATTTT
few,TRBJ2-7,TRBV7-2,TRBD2,CATLDPSGGAREQYF,TGTGCCACCCTAGACCCCAGCGGGGGGGCGCGAGAGCAGTACTTC
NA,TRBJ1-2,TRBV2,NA,CASSEAPGRTGYTF,TGTGCCAGCAGTGAAGCGCCCGGACGCACTGGCTACACCTTC
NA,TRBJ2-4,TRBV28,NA,CASSLLSKGNIQYF,TGTGCCAGCAGTTTACTCAGCAAGGGAAACATTCAGTACTTC
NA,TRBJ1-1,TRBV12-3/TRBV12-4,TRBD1,CASSLQGVLGTEAFF,TGTGCCAGCAGCCTACAGGGGGTTCTGGGCACTGAAGCTTTCTTT
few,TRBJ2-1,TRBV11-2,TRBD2,CASRSSGYNEQFF,TGTGCCAGCAGATCTAGCGGGTACAATGAGCAGTTCTTC
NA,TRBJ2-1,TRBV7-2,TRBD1,CASSFGQGLVGETYEQFF,TGTGCCAGCAGCTTCGGACAGGGGTTGGTTGGGGAAACCTACGAGCAGTTCTTC
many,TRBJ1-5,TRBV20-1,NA,CSEGVSDQPQHF,TGCAGTGAGGGGGTCTCGGATCAGCCCCAGCATTTT
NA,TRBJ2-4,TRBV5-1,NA,CASSLGAGYSTNIQYF,TGCGCCAGCAGCTTGGGAGCAGGGTATTCAACAAACATTCAGTACTTC
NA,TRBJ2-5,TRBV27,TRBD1,CASSPGTGGKTQYF,TGTGCCAGCAGTCCAGGGACAGGGGGGAAGACCCAGTACTTC
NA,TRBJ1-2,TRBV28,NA,CASWGLGGYTF,TGTGCCAGCTGGGGACTGGGGGGCTACACCTTC
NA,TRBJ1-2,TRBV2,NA,CASRTVSTGGYTF,TGTGCCAGCAGGACGGTGTCTACGGGTGGCTACACCTTC
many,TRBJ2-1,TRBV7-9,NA,CASSSVPNEQFF,TGTGCCAGCAGCTCCGTCCCCAATGAGCAGTTCTTC
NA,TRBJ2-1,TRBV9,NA,CASSTTQTAYNEQFF,TGTGCCAGCAGCACTACCCAGACCGCCTACAATGAGCAGTTCTTC
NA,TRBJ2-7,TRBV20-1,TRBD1,CSALGDSSYEQYF,TGCAGTGCTCTTGGGGACAGTAGCTACGAGCAGTACTTC
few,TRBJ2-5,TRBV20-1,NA,CSASRSRGSRETQYF,TGCAGTGCTAGTCGATCTAGGGGTTCTAGGGAGACCCAGTACTTC
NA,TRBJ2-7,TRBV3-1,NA,CASSPTEVYEQYF,TGTGCCAGCAGTCCGACAGAGGTCTACGAGCAGTACTTC
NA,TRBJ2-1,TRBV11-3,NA,CASSWDPQVNEQFF,TGTGCCAGCAGCTGGGACCCCCAGGTCAATGAGCAGTTCTTC
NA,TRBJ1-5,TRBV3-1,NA,CACSQAAGIDQPQHF,TGTGCCTGCAGCCAAGCCGCAGGGATCGATCAGCCCCAGCATTTT
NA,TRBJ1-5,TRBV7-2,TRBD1,CASSLAGTGYNQPQHF,TGTGCCAGCAGCTTAGCAGGGACAGGGTATAATCAGCCCCAGCATTTT
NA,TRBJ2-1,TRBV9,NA,CASSVADNEQFF,TGTGCCAGCAGCGTAGCGGACAATGAGCAGTTCTTC
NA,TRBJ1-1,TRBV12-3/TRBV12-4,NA,CASSYIGEYTEAFF,TGTGCCAGCAGTTACATAGGGGAATACACTGAAGCTTTCTTT
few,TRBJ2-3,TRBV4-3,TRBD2,CASSTGLAGSTDTQYF,TGCGCCAGCAGCACGGGACTAGCGGGGAGCACAGATACGCAGTATTTT
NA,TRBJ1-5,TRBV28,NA,CASSLPDRILSNQPQHF,TGTGCCAGCAGTCTCCCCGACAGAATTTTAAGCAATCAGCCCCAGCATTTT
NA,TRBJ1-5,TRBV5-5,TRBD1,CASSHGTAENQPQHF,TGTGCCAGCAGCCACGGGACAGCGGAAAATCAGCCCCAGCATTTT
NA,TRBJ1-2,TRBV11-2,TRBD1,CASSLAGTGGYYGYTF,TGTGCCAGCAGCTTAGCTGGAACAGGGGGATACTATGGCTACACCTTC
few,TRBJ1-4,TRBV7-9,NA,CASSPVSTGGEKLFF,TGTGCCAGCAGCCCTGTCTCTACGGGGGGTGAAAAACTGTTTTTT
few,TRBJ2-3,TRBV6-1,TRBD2,CASFLGLAGTDTQYF,TGTGCCAGCTTTTTGGGACTAGCGGGCACAGATACGCAGTATTTT
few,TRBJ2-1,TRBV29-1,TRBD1,CSVVRTGWNEQFF,TGCAGCGTTGTACGGACAGGGTGGAATGAGCAGTTCTTC
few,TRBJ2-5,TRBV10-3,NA,CAIRSDSEETQYF,TGTGCCATCAGATCTGACAGTGAAGAGACCCAGTACTTC
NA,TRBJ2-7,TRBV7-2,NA,CAIEAPGLVGSYEQYF,TGTGCCATCGAAGCCCCGGGCCTCGTGGGCTCCTACGAGCAGTACTTC
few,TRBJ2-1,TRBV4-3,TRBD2,CASSKDIGTSASNEQFF,TGCGCCAGCAGCAAAGATATAGGGACTAGCGCTAGCAATGAGCAGTTCTTC
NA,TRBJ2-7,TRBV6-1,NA,CASQYQTAYEQYF,TGTGCCAGCCAGTACCAGACCGCCTACGAGCAGTACTTC
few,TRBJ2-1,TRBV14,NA,CASSQDVLGLNEQFF,TGTGCCAGCAGCCAAGATGTGTTGGGATTGAATGAGCAGTTCTTC
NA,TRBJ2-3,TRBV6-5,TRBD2,CASSYSGVGTDTQYF,TGTGCCAGCAGTTACAGCGGGGTGGGCACAGATACGCAGTATTTT